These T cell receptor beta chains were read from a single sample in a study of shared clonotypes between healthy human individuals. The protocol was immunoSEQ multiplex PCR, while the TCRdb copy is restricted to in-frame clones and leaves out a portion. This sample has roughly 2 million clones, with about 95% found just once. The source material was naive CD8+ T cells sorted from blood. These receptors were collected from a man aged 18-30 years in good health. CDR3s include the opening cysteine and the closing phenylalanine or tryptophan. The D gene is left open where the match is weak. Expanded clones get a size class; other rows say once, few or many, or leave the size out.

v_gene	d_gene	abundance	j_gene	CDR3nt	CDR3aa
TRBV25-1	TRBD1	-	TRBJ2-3	TGTGCCAGCAGTGAGACCGTCGGACAGGGAAGGGTTACGCAGTATTTT	CASSETVGQGRVTQYF
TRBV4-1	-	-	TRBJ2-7	TGCGCCAGCAGCCACCGTTCCGCCTACGAGCAGTACTTC	CASSHRSAYEQYF
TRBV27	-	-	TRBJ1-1	TGTGCCAGCAGTCCCCGACAGATTAACACTGAAGCTTTCTTT	CASSPRQINTEAFF
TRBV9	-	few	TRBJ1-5	TGTGCCAGCAGCGCTGGAGCCAATCAGCCCCAGCATTTT	CASSAGANQPQHF
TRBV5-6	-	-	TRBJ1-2	TGTGCCAGCAGCTTGGCTCAGGGTGGTGGCTACACCTTC	CASSLAQGGGYTF
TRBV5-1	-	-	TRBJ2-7	TGCGCCAGCAGCTTGGTTAGTTTCCACTACGAGCAGTACTTC	CASSLVSFHYEQYF
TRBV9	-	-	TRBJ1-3	TGTGCCAGCAGCGTAGGAGAGGGGAGCACCATATATTTT	CASSVGEGSTIYF
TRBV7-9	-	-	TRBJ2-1	TGTGCCAGCAGCTCACAAGGGAATGAGCAGTTCTTC	CASSSQGNEQFF
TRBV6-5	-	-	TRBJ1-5	TGTGCCAGCAGCCCATCAGTGAGCAATCAGCCCCAGCATTTT	CASSPSVSNQPQHF
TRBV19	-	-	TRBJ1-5	TGTGCCAGTAGCTTAGAGGGTTTGAGCAATCAGCCCCAGCATTTT	CASSLEGLSNQPQHF
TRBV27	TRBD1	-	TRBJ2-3	TGTGCCAGCAGAGGTGGACAGGGAACAGATACGCAGTATTTT	CASRGGQGTDTQYF